The source of this T cell receptor (beta chain) is a study of cytomegalovirus exposure and HLA in healthy donors. The study's findings and limits: Clonal expansion was found to be greater in HLA-associated TCR beta chains than in equally common others in a later analysis. Sequences of the TCR beta chain were said to predict the HLA-A and HLA-B alleles of most subjects accurately. Immune exposure data for these donors was limited to CMV serostatus.

The PCR contained 60 Vbeta and 13 Jbeta primers. The protocol was immunoSEQ multiplex PCR, while the TCRdb copy is restricted to in-frame clones and leaves out a portion. Of some 160,000 clones in the sample, around 88% were seen once. As regards this clone: Its specificity is not known.

This CDR3 comprises 18 residues. Sample: PBMCs. The receptor comes from a woman between 18 and 29 years old in good health and CMV-seronegative. The chain carries TRBV7-5 and TRBJ1-5. TRBV7-5 is listed as a pseudogene. For the CDR3, the DNA is TGTGCCAGAAGGACACAGGGCGGGGGAACTCTGGGTCAGAAGCCCCAGCATTTT. Residues: CARRTQGGGTLGQKPQHF.